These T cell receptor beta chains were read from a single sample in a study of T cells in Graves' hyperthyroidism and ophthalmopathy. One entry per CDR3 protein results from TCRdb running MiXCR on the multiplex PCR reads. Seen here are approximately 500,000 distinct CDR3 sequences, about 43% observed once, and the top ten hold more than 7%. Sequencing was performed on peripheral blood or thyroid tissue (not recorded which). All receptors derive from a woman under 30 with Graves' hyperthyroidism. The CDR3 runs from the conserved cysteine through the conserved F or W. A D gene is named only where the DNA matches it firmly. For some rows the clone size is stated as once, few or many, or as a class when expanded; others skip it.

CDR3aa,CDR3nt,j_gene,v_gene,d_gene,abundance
CASSDTGGAYNEQYF,TGTGCCAGCAGTGACACAGGGGGCGCCTACAATGAGCAGTACTTC,TRBJ2-7,TRBV6-4,TRBD1,NA
CSVELSGRLDEQYF,TGCAGCGTTGAACTAAGCGGGAGGCTCGATGAGCAGTACTTC,TRBJ2-7,TRBV29-1,TRBD2,NA
CSVGRGAGKSTNEKLFF,TGCAGTGTAGGCCGAGGGGCAGGGAAGTCAACTAATGAAAAACTGTTTTTT,TRBJ1-4,TRBV20-1,NA,NA
CSVERSGTGDEQFF,TGCAGCGTTGAGCGTAGCGGGACGGGGGATGAGCAGTTCTTC,TRBJ2-1,TRBV29-1,TRBD2,many
CASSVGVGFTEAFF,TGTGCCAGCAGCGTAGGTGTGGGGTTCACTGAAGCTTTCTTT,TRBJ1-1,TRBV9,NA,NA
CASSPYRDGNNEQYF,TGTGCCAGCAGCCCCTACCGGGACGGGAATAATGAGCAGTACTTC,TRBJ2-7,TRBV7-8,NA,many
CASSFITGTGVSYEQYF,TGTGCCAGCAGTTTCATAACCGGGACAGGGGTGTCCTACGAGCAGTACTTC,TRBJ2-7,TRBV27,TRBD1,few
CATSDWPSGSGEQYF,TGTGCCACCAGTGATTGGCCTAGCGGGAGTGGCGAGCAGTACTTC,TRBJ2-7,TRBV24-1,TRBD2,many
CASSLTGGEEYF,TGTGCCAGCAGCTTAACCGGGGGCGAGGAGTATTTT,TRBJ2-3,TRBV7-9,NA,few
CATTDGLPGNTIYF,TGTGCCACCACCGATGGGTTGCCTGGAAACACCATATATTTT,TRBJ1-3,TRBV14,NA,once
CSGGGGSGQPQHF,TGCAGCGGGGGTGGGGGGTCTGGTCAGCCCCAGCATTTT,TRBJ1-5,TRBV29-1,NA,NA
CASSISRVGYGYTF,TGTGCCAGCAGCATCTCGAGGGTCGGCTATGGCTACACCTTC,TRBJ1-2,TRBV14,NA,many
CTIGDGATQYF,TGCACGATCGGGGACGGTGCGACCCAGTACTTC,TRBJ2-5,TRBV20-1,NA,NA
CSARDRASGNQETQYF,TGCAGTGCTAGAGATAGGGCTAGCGGGAACCAAGAGACCCAGTACTTC,TRBJ2-5,TRBV20-1,TRBD2,many
CASSEAHGAWSSPLHF,TGTGCCAGCAGTGAAGCGCATGGGGCTTGGAGTTCACCCCTCCACTTT,TRBJ1-6,TRBV2,NA,NA
CAASDRGTDTQYF,TGCGCCGCCAGCGACAGGGGGACAGATACGCAGTATTTT,TRBJ2-3,TRBV10-1,TRBD1,NA
CASSLRAGSINEQFF,TGCGCCAGCAGTTTGAGGGCGGGAAGTATCAATGAGCAGTTCTTC,TRBJ2-1,TRBV10-1,NA,few
CASRELAGGRDTQYF,TGTGCCAGCAGAGAACTAGCGGGCGGCCGGGATACGCAGTATTTT,TRBJ2-3,TRBV10-3,TRBD2,NA
CASSEGAGSYEQYF,TGTGCCAGCAGTGAGGGCGCTGGCTCCTACGAGCAGTACTTC,TRBJ2-7,TRBV2,NA,few
CATSDPHQETQYF,TGTGCCACCAGTGACCCCCACCAAGAGACCCAGTACTTC,TRBJ2-5,TRBV24-1,NA,many
CASSVNRRHTPTNEKLFF,TGTGCCAGCAGTGTGAACAGGAGACATACACCAACTAATGAAAAACTGTTTTTT,TRBJ1-4,TRBV2,NA,NA
CASSDGAGGSGETQYF,TGTGCCAGCAGCGACGGCGCGGGAGGGTCGGGGGAGACCCAGTACTTC,TRBJ2-5,TRBV12-3/TRBV12-4,TRBD2,NA
CSVFGTSVVEQYF,TGCAGTGTGTTTGGGACTAGCGTCGTCGAGCAGTACTTC,TRBJ2-7,TRBV29-1,TRBD2,once
CASSLEGDFQETQYF,TGTGCCAGCAGCTTAGAAGGAGATTTCCAAGAGACCCAGTACTTC,TRBJ2-5,TRBV11-3,NA,many